This T cell receptor (beta chain) was identified in a study of blood T cell repertoires in COVID-19. Turning to the study itself: The United States, Italy and Spain supplied acute and convalescent COVID-19 samples.

This CDR3 comprises 18 residues. Measured with immunoSEQ multiplex PCR; TCRdb has only the in-frame clones, and not every one. The table has approximately 200,000 clones, about 80% seen once. The V call is TRBV21-1, the J call TRBJ2-3; no check of the table's D call, TRBD2, against the DNA was made. TRBV21-1 is given as a pseudogene. This TCR came from a human donor with acute or convalescent COVID-19. The donor label of this sample is uncertain. Material: peripheral blood. The CDR3 DNA is TGTGCCAGCAGCACGACTAGCGGGAGGGCCCTCGGGACAGATACGCAGTATTTT. Translation gives CASSTTSGRALGTDTQYF.